Following are 27 T cell receptor beta chains from one sample sequenced in a study of cytomegalovirus exposure and HLA in healthy donors. TCRdb's table, derived via immunoSEQ multiplex PCR, lists solely in-frame clones and lacks some. The profile shows 60,000 or so clones, roughly nine tenths of them singletons. Sequencing was done on a sample of PBMCs. These receptor sequences come from a man aged 18 to 29 in good health and CMV-seronegative.

This clone came up a few times. The chain combines TRBV2 with TRBJ2-7, with TRBD1 matching over 8 bases. J gave up 5 bases and V 3 bases, and 3 bases lay outside the gene matches. The germline gives CDR1 SNHLY, CDR2 FYNNEI. There are 13 residues in the CDR3. CDR3 region: CASSEDRVHEQYF. The CDR3 coding sequence is TGTGCCAGCAGTGAGGACAGGGTCCACGAGCAGTACTTC.

This chain links TRBV6-5 with TRBJ2-7; 10 bases line up with TRBD2. The CDR3 loop spans 15 amino acids. The germline V gene encodes CDR1 MNHEY and CDR2 SVGAGI. The trim removed 5 bases at V and 7 bases at J, leaving 11 bases unmatched. The DNA of the CDR3 is TGTGCCAGCAGTACCTGGACTAGCGGTAAATCAGAGCAGTACTTC. It is translated as CASSTWTSGKSEQYF.

To note about this clone: One end of the junction fails to match germline, which may point to a read error. CDR3 in amino acids: CAWSPPQRGNF. DNA for the CDR3: TGTGCCTGGAGTCCCCCCCAGCGGGGGAACTTC. This chain links TRBV30 with TRBJ1-2; possibly TRBD1 for D (5 bases). The CDR3 has 11 amino acids. The germline V gene has CDR1 GTSNPN and CDR2 SVGIG (reference sequence). Variable domain in full (rest from reference TRBV30 and TRBJ1-2): SQTIHQWPATLVQPVGSPLSLECTVEGTSNPNLYWYRQAAGRGLQLLFYSVGIGQISSEVPQNLSASRPQDRQFILSSKKLLLSDSGFYLCAWSPPQRGNFGSGTRLTVV.

A single count supports this clone. The chain couples TRBV18 to TRBJ1-2; D gene ambiguous. The CDR3 is 12 amino acids. The ends were cut back, 3 bases at V and 6 bases at J, with 8 bases in the middle. Looked up from germline, CDR1 is KGHSH and CDR2 is LQKENI. CDR3 loop: CASSPQVDGYTF. DNA for the CDR3: TGTGCCAGCTCACCCCAGGTCGATGGCTACACCTTC.

The CDR3 loop reads CASSPRSRFGEQYF. In DNA form, the CDR3 reads TGCGCCAGCAGCCCCCGGTCCCGTTTTGGCGAGCAGTACTTC. The V gene is TRBV4-3, the J gene TRBJ2-7; D gene unclear. CDR1 is LGHNA and CDR2 is YSLEER in the germline V gene. The CDR3 has 14 amino acids. Between the trimmed V and J ends, which lost 4 bases and 6 bases, there was a span of 16 bases.

This chain uses TRBV28 with TRBJ1-1; D may be TRBD1 (5 bases). Trimming took off 6 bases at V and 1 base at J, with 15 bases between the two ends. The CDR3 contains 15 residues. Germline V CDR1 and CDR2: MDHEN, SYDVKM. In DNA form, the CDR3 reads TGTGCCAGCAGATCAACGGACAATAAGAACACTGAAGCTTTCTTT. Its translation: CASRSTDNKNTEAFF.

This chain joins TRBV10-3 and TRBJ1-1; 7 bases are shared with TRBD1. This CDR3 contains 15 residues. J lost 1 base, V lost 0 bases, and 2 bases had no gene match. Germline values: CDR1 ENHRY, CDR2 SYGVKD. The chain's CDR3 is CAISESGQWNTEAFF. CDR3 DNA sequence: TGTGCCATCAGTGAGTCGGGACAGTGGAACACTGAAGCTTTCTTT.

CDR3 amino acids: CASSPTGAKNIQYF. In DNA form, the CDR3 reads TGTGCCAGCAGCCCGACAGGGGCCAAAAACATTCAGTACTTC. The chain joins TRBV11-1 to TRBJ2-4, with 7 bases lining up with TRBD1. The germline gives CDR1 SGHAT, CDR2 FQDESV (reference sequence). This CDR3 has 14 amino acids. V shed 5 bases and J 1 base; nucleotides not matched to a gene: 2.

The chain combines TRBV19 with TRBJ2-1; TRBD2 is a possible D gene (6 bases). With 3 bases removed from V and 5 bases from J, the gap between germline ends came to 14 bases. The germline gives CDR1 LNHDA, CDR2 SQIVND (reference sequence). This CDR3 region has 15 residues. The CDR3 loop is CASSIWAGGDNEQFF. The CDR3 DNA reads TGTGCCAGTAGTATCTGGGCGGGCGGGGACAATGAGCAGTTCTTC.

The chain joins TRBV10-3 to TRBJ2-1, with TRBD2 matching over 9 bases. Losses at the gene ends were 0 bases for V and 9 bases for J; bases not matched to a gene: 9. The CDR3 has 16 amino acids. Looked up from germline, CDR1 is ENHRY and CDR2 is SYGVKD. The CDR3 loop is CAISESRSSGMPEQFF. For the CDR3, the DNA is TGTGCCATCAGTGAGTCAAGGTCTAGCGGGATGCCTGAGCAGTTCTTC.

The chain uses TRBV18 and TRBJ2-1; tentatively, D is TRBD2 (6 bases). The CDR3 totals 12 residues. Germline V gene sequence: CDR1 KGHSH, CDR2 LQKENI. Deletions cut 4 bases from V and 6 bases from J, with 7 bases between. CDR3 DNA: TGTGCCAGCTCACGCGGGGTCAATGAGCAGTTCTTC. Translating it yields CASSRGVNEQFF.

This chain connects TRBV5-1 to TRBJ2-1, with TRBD2 matching over 10 bases. This CDR3 has 18 residues. The germline V gene encodes CDR1 SGHRS and CDR2 YFSETQ. J lost 2 bases, V lost 0 bases, and 8 bases had no gene match. The CDR3 reads CASSLALAGAGAYNEQFF. As DNA, the CDR3 is TGCGCCAGCAGCTTGGCCCTAGCGGGAGCGGGGGCCTACAATGAGCAGTTCTTC. Supplemented by reference TRBV5-1 and TRBJ2-1, the full variable domain reads KAGVTQTPRYLIKTRGQQVTLSCSPISGHRSVSWYQQTPGQGLQFLFEYFSETQRNKGNFPGRFSGRQFSNSRSEMNVSTLELGDSALYLCASSLALAGAGAYNEQFFGPGTRLTVL.

The chain links TRBV7-2 to TRBJ2-1; 9 bases are a match to TRBD2. V gave up 5 bases and J gave up 4 bases; unmatched junction bases: 3. Germline CDR1 SGHTA, CDR2 FQGNSA. CDR3 size: 14 residues. CDR3 DNA: TGTGCCAGCAGCCCGACTAGCGGTTACAATGAGCAGTTCTTC. It is translated as CASSPTSGYNEQFF.

The gene calls are TRBV30 and TRBJ2-2, with D possibly TRBD1 on 5 matching bases. The V and J ends lost 3 bases and 0 bases respectively, with 11 bases between them. This CDR3 is built from 15 residues. Germline V gene sequence: CDR1 GTSNPN, CDR2 SVGIG (reference sequence). CDR3 sequence: CAWSADTTNTGELFF. The DNA of the CDR3 is TGTGCCTGGAGCGCGGACACCACGAACACCGGGGAGCTGTTTTTT.

J is TRBJ1-4 and V is TRBV4-3; possible D gene TRBD1, 5 bases. The CDR3 covers 15 residues. Looked up from germline, CDR1 is LGHNA and CDR2 is YSLEER. Trimming took 0 bases from V and 7 from J, leaving 12 bases between them. The CDR3 loop reads CASSQDLQGREKLFF. The CDR3 coding sequence is TGCGCCAGCAGCCAAGATCTTCAGGGCCGTGAAAAACTGTTTTTT.

This chain connects TRBV28 to TRBJ2-2; 7 nucleotides agree with TRBD2. CDR3 length: 15 amino acids. CDR1 is MDHEN and CDR2 is SYDVKM in the germline V gene. The J segment lost 4 bases and the V segment lost 6 bases, leaving 8 bases of the junction unmatched. CDR3 sequence (DNA): TGTGCCAGCAGCTCCCCCCCGGGGGGCACCGGGGAGCTGTTTTTT. Its translation: CASSSPPGGTGELFF.

The J gene is TRBJ2-3, the V gene TRBV2, with TRBD2 matching 8 bases. V trimming: 5 bases; J trimming: 2 bases; junction bases outside the gene matches: 6. This CDR3 contains 15 residues. The germline V gene has CDR1 SNHLY and CDR2 FYNNEI. The CDR3 loop is CASSYRAGATDTQYF. CDR3 nucleotide sequence: TGTGCCAGCAGTTACCGAGCGGGGGCCACAGATACGCAGTATTTT.

This chain links TRBV28 with TRBJ2-1; perhaps TRBD1 as D (5 bases). Germline lookup yields CDR1 MDHEN and CDR2 SYDVKM. V gave up 5 bases and J gave up 12 bases, with 17 bases separating them. This CDR3 comprises 13 residues. The CDR3 protein is CASSPGHLVGQFF. The CDR3 DNA is TGTGCCAGCAGTCCCGGACACCTGGTGGGGCAGTTCTTC.

The chain uses TRBV27 and TRBJ2-3; maybe TRBD2 (6 bases). The germline gives CDR1 MNHEY, CDR2 SMNVEV (reference sequence). V lost 5 bases, J lost 2 bases, and 14 bases lay in between. This CDR3 comprises 15 residues. In DNA form, the CDR3 reads TGTGCCAGCAGTCAAATAGCGGTTTACACAGATACGCAGTATTTT. Translating it yields CASSQIAVYTDTQYF.

V is TRBV10-3 and J is TRBJ2-1; 13 nucleotides align to TRBD2. Losses at the gene ends were 5 bases for V and 7 bases for J; bases not matched to a gene: 14. Germline values: CDR1 ENHRY, CDR2 SYGVKD. The CDR3 covers 18 residues. CDR3 protein: CAISPSWTSGGGGNEQFF. The CDR3 DNA reads as TGTGCCATCAGTCCTAGTTGGACTAGCGGGGGTGGTGGGAATGAGCAGTTCTTC.

The sample holds one count of this clone. The genes are TRBV19 and TRBJ2-1; 15 bases fit TRBD2. The CDR3 has 20 residues. Germline values: CDR1 LNHDA, CDR2 SQIVND (reference sequence). With 2 bases clipped from V and 3 bases from J, the junction kept 11 bases outside the gene matches. The CDR3 loop reads CASSITNPGLAGGSYNEQFF. DNA for the CDR3: TGTGCCAGTAGTATAACCAACCCGGGACTAGCGGGAGGTAGCTACAATGAGCAGTTCTTC.

The sample holds a few counts of this clone. The V call is TRBV7-3, the J call TRBJ2-2, with 8 bases that match TRBD1. CDR1 SGHTA and CDR2 FQGTGA come from the germline V gene. V shed 5 bases, J shed 11 bases, and the junction held 4 bases outside the gene matches. The CDR3 is 12 residues long. The CDR3 sequence is CASSPTGDELFF. The CDR3 DNA reads TGTGCCAGCAGCCCGACAGGGGATGAGCTGTTTTTT.

The chain links TRBV20-1 to TRBJ1-2; no clear D. Trimming took off 7 bases at V and 7 bases at J, with 13 bases between the two ends. CDR1 is DFQATT and CDR2 is SNEGSKA in the germline V gene (reference sequence). This CDR3 spans 11 amino acids. CDR3 nucleotides: TGCAGTGTTGAGAGTCCTAGTGGCTACACCTTC. It translates to CSVESPSGYTF.

The chain couples TRBV4-2 to TRBJ2-7; possibly TRBD2 for D (6 bases). The length of the CDR3 is 15 residues. The V end lost 0 bases, the J end lost 1 base, and 10 bases lay between the germline ends. CDR1 and CDR2 (germline): LGHNA, YNFKEQ. As DNA, the CDR3 is TGTGCCAGCAGCCAAGATCCGGGACTTTCCTACGAGCAGTACTTC. This translates into CASSQDPGLSYEQYF.

This sequence joins TRBV11-3 and TRBJ2-3; 13 positions match TRBD2. Germline V CDR1 and CDR2: SGHNT, YENEEA. V lost 5 bases and J lost 0; bases outside the gene matches: 8. The CDR3 length is 18 residues. CDR3 residues: CASSPGLAGLGSTDTQYF. CDR3 nucleotides: TGTGCCAGCAGCCCGGGACTAGCGGGGCTTGGAAGCACAGATACGCAGTATTTT.

V usage is TRBV15 and J usage is TRBJ2-5; 10 bases align to TRBD2. The germline gives CDR1 LNHNV, CDR2 YYDKDF (reference sequence). The CDR3 consists of 19 residues. V shed 1 base, J shed 2 bases, and the junction held 13 bases outside the gene matches. The CDR3 DNA follows: TGTGCCACCAGCAGAGGCAGGGCTAGCGGGAGATGGGGACAAGAGACCCAGTACTTC. Its translation: CATSRGRASGRWGQETQYF.

CDR3: CASSPGTDTQYF. The CDR3 coding sequence is TGTGCCAGCAGCCCGGGTACAGATACGCAGTATTTT. The V gene is TRBV7-9, the J gene TRBJ2-3, with D unclear. Trimming cost V 5 bases and J 3 bases, with 6 bases left between them. In germline, CDR1 is SEHNR, CDR2 FQNEAQ (reference sequence). CDR3 length equals 12 residues. Filled out from reference TRBV7-9 and TRBJ2-3, the complete variable domain reads DTGVSQNPRHKITKRGQNVTFRCDPISEHNRLYWYRQTLGQGPEFLTYFQNEAQLEKSRLLSDRFSAERPKGSFSTLEIQRTEQGDSAMYLCASSPGTDTQYFGPGTRLTVL.